The 32 T cell receptor beta chains in this list originate from one sample, sequenced in a study of response to subunit inactivated influenza vaccine. TCRdb called the RT-PCR reads again in MiXCR, with one record for every CDR3 protein. Altogether about 540,000 distinct CDR3 sequences are present, approximately 20% being singletons, with the ten largest covering under 3.5%. Separately, the same data were catalogued under a study of T cells expressing NK-cell markers. As that report states: What made the TCR beta cDNA was 5'RACE template switching with UMIs.

The input for sequencing was CD4+ T cells sorted from PBMCs, taken 11 to 12 days after vaccination. Receptor source: a man aged 50-59 years who received an inactivated influenza vaccine.

This clonotype was observed a few times. The gene calls are TRBV10-3 and TRBJ2-1; 8 bases agree with TRBD1. With V trimmed by 8 bases and J by 2 bases, 2 bases remained unmatched. Germline CDR1 is ENHRY and CDR2 is SYGVKD. This CDR3 has 13 residues. CDR3 nucleotides: TGTGCCATCTCGGGACAGGCCTACAATGAGCAGTTCTTC. Translated, it gives CAISGQAYNEQFF.

The chain couples TRBV12-3 or TRBV12-4 to TRBJ2-2, with TRBD2 matching 8 bases. The CDR3 consists of 16 residues. Losses at the gene ends were 6 bases for V and 2 bases for J; bases not matched to a gene: 8. The CDR3 loop reads CASRNSGTINTGELFF. The CDR3 DNA reads as TGTGCCAGCAGAAATAGCGGGACAATCAACACCGGGGAGCTGTTTTTT.

This clonotype was counted only a few times. The genes are TRBV6-5 and TRBJ2-4; 12 nucleotides align to TRBD1. The J segment lost 0 bases and the V segment lost 0 bases, leaving 6 bases of the junction unmatched. CDR3 length: 19 amino acids. CDR1 MNHEY and CDR2 SVGAGI come from the germline V gene. In DNA form, the CDR3 reads TGTGCCAGCAGTTACTCTCTCGGGACAGGGGGCCAAGCCAAAAACATTCAGTACTTC. Encoded protein: CASSYSLGTGGQAKNIQYF.

The chain couples TRBV20-1 to TRBJ2-5; 9 bases map to TRBD2. Germline V gene lookup returns CDR1 DFQATT and CDR2 SNEGSKA (reference sequence). This CDR3 has 15 amino acids. With V trimmed by 6 bases and J by 5 bases, 13 bases remained unmatched. As DNA, the CDR3 is TGCAGTGCCCCCCGGGGGGCGGGAGGGCGGGAGACCCAGTACTTC. This sequence encodes CSAPRGAGGRETQYF.

This clonotype was observed a few times. V and J are TRBV5-6 and TRBJ1-6; D ambiguous. Germline V gives CDR1 SGHDT, CDR2 YYEEEE. Trimming shortened V by 0 bases and J by 3 bases, and 7 bases separated the two germline ends. This CDR3 has 15 amino acids. CDR3 nucleotide sequence: TGTGCCAGCAGCTTGGGGCAGGTCTATAATTCACCCCTCCACTTT. Its translation is CASSLGQVYNSPLHF.

The rearrangement joins TRBV7-2 to TRBJ2-7, with unresolved D. V was pared by 2 bases and J by 5 bases, with 10 bases between. The CDR3 loop spans 13 amino acids. The germline CDR1 and CDR2 sequences are SGHTA and FQGNSA. The CDR3, as DNA: TGTGCCAGCAGCTTACTACGCTTGAACGAGCAGTACTTC. It is translated as CASSLLRLNEQYF.

The chain uses TRBV28 and TRBJ1-6; a possible D gene is TRBD1 (6 bases). The germline CDR1 and CDR2 sequences are MDHEN and SYDVKM. The CDR3 has 15 residues. V lost 6 bases and J 10 bases, leaving 19 bases between the germline ends. The CDR3 DNA reads TGTGCCAGCAGCAAAATAAACAGGGCAGGGTCACCCCTCCACTTT. Translating gives CASSKINRAGSPLHF.

V and J are TRBV5-1 and TRBJ1-1; D ambiguous. CDR1 and CDR2 (germline): SGHRS, YFSETQ. V dropped 0 bases and J dropped 8 bases, with 11 bases sitting between them. This CDR3 comprises 13 residues. CDR3 nucleotides: TGCGCCAGCAGCTTGGTTGGCAGGAGGGAAGCTTTCTTT. This gives the protein CASSLVGRREAFF.

The genes are TRBV5-1 and TRBJ2-3; weak D call: TRBD2 (5 bases). In germline, CDR1 is SGHRS, CDR2 YFSETQ. The CDR3 spans 16 residues. V was cut by 4 bases and J by 4 bases, with 19 bases left in between. CDR3 nucleotide sequence: TGCGCCAGCAGCCCTGGGATGGCCCAGAGGGCAGATACGCAGTATTTT. It yields the protein CASSPGMAQRADTQYF.

This chain joins TRBV7-3 and TRBJ2-1; 12 bases match TRBD2. The CDR3 totals 19 residues. Losses at the gene ends were 0 bases for V and 1 base for J; bases not matched to a gene: 7. The germline CDR1 and CDR2 sequences are SGHTA and FQGTGA. Here the CDR3 reads CASSLTRASGRVSYNEQFF. In nucleotides, the CDR3 is TGTGCCAGCAGCTTAACCCGGGCTAGCGGGAGGGTGTCCTACAATGAGCAGTTCTTC.

This clonotype came up many times. This chain links TRBV7-8 with TRBJ2-2; 8 bases align to TRBD1. The germline V gene has CDR1 SGHVS and CDR2 FQNEAQ. V lost 5 bases and J lost 1; bases outside the gene matches: 0. This CDR3 spans 14 amino acids. The CDR3 sequence: CASSGQGNTGELFF. CDR3 in DNA: TGTGCCAGCAGCGGACAGGGGAACACCGGGGAGCTGTTTTTT.

The rearrangement joins TRBV11-2 to TRBJ1-1; D unclear. Trimming left V 1 base short and J 1 base short, with 7 bases between. There are 14 residues in the CDR3. Germline V gives CDR1 SGHAT, CDR2 FQNNGV. The CDR3 sequence: CASSLGETNTEAFF. The CDR3 bases are TGTGCCAGCAGCTTAGGGGAAACGAACACTGAAGCTTTCTTT.

The chain joins TRBV6-1 to TRBJ2-3, with 7 bases fitting TRBD1. This CDR3 comprises 18 residues. CDR1 and CDR2 (germline): MNHNS, SASEGT. The ends lost 3 bases at V and 0 bases at J; junction bases unmatched: 12. Here the CDR3 reads CASSDDRAFSASTDTQYF. CDR3 in DNA: TGTGCCAGCAGTGATGACAGGGCCTTTAGTGCTAGCACAGATACGCAGTATTTT.

The chain uses TRBV20-1 and TRBJ2-3; 11 bases are a match to TRBD2. The CDR3 totals 17 residues. Losses at the gene ends were 3 bases for V and 6 bases for J; bases not matched to a gene: 14. CDR1 and CDR2 (germline): DFQATT, SNEGSKA (reference sequence). The CDR3 coding sequence is TGCAGTGCTAGGGTAATACTAGCGGGAGCGACCCCGGATACGCAGTATTTT. Translating it yields CSARVILAGATPDTQYF.

This clonotype has only a few counts. The rearrangement uses TRBV7-2 and TRBJ2-3, with 12 bases identical to TRBD2. CDR1 and CDR2 (germline): SGHTA, FQGNSA. The CDR3 length is 16 residues. J gave up 5 bases and V 5 bases, and 8 bases lay outside the gene matches. Written as DNA, the CDR3 is TGTGCCAGCAGCCGCCGACTAGCGGGAGCCGTAGATACGCAGTATTTT. As protein: CASSRRLAGAVDTQYF. Based on the CDR3 plus reference TRBV7-2 and TRBJ2-3, the full variable domain is GAGVSQSPSNKVTEKGKDVELRCDPISGHTALYWYRQSLGQGLEFLIYFQGNSAPDKSGLPSDRFSAERTGGSVSTLTIQRTQQEDSAVYLCASSRRLAGAVDTQYFGPGTRLTVL.

The chain links TRBV20-1 to TRBJ1-6; D is ambiguous. V was pared by 3 bases and J by 0 bases, with 9 bases between. Germline values: CDR1 DFQATT, CDR2 SNEGSKA (reference sequence). The length of the CDR3 is 15 residues. CDR3: CSASPQSSYNSPLHF. The CDR3 DNA reads as TGCAGTGCTAGTCCCCAGAGCTCCTATAATTCACCCCTCCACTTT.

This clonotype was observed once. The V gene is TRBV7-6, the J gene TRBJ1-3; 7 nucleotides agree with TRBD1. Germline assignment: CDR1 SGHVS and CDR2 FNYEAQ. The trim removed 1 base at V and 4 bases at J, leaving 13 bases unmatched. CDR3 length: 18 residues. The CDR3 DNA sequence: TGTGCCAGCAGCTTAGGGTACAAAAAACAGGGGTTCGGAAACACCATATATTTT. This gives the protein CASSLGYKKQGFGNTIYF.

The chain couples TRBV3-1 to TRBJ1-3; D is uncertain. Germline assignment: CDR1 LGHDT and CDR2 YNNKEL (reference sequence). V lost 5 bases to trimming and J lost 2 bases, with 7 bases between them. This CDR3 is 13 amino acids long. This chain's CDR3 is CASSGQAGNTIYF. In DNA form, the CDR3 reads TGTGCCAGCAGCGGGCAGGCTGGAAACACCATATATTTT.

In its sample, this clonotype was seen a few times. The chain recombines TRBV4-3 with TRBJ2-1; D is uncertain. Germline loops: CDR1 LGHNA, CDR2 YSLEER. Between the trimmed V and J ends, which lost 0 bases and 13 bases, there was a span of 13 bases. This CDR3 region has 13 residues. The chain's CDR3 is CASSQDLSSGQFF. The DNA of the CDR3 is TGCGCCAGCAGCCAAGATCTATCATCCGGCCAGTTCTTC.

Remarks on this clonotype: A read error may account for a junction end that differs from germline. The chain employs TRBV7-7 and TRBJ2-5; D is possibly TRBD2 (6 bases). Looked up from germline, CDR1 is SSHAT and CDR2 is FNYEAQ (reference sequence). The CDR3 loop spans 15 amino acids. CDR3 residues: CASSLGSGVEGTQYF. The CDR3 nucleotides read TGTGCTAGCAGCTTGGGGAGCGGTGTGGAGGGGACCCAGTACTTC.

The count of this clonotype is one. V usage is TRBV6-1 and J usage is TRBJ2-3; weak D call: TRBD2 (5 bases). CDR1 MNHNS and CDR2 SASEGT come from the germline V gene. V shed 3 bases and J shed 0 bases, with 13 bases lying between them. The CDR3 sequence is 16 residues long. The CDR3 loop reads CASSDRAGTSTDTQYF. The CDR3 DNA sequence: TGTGCCAGCAGTGATAGGGCGGGTACTAGCACAGATACGCAGTATTTT.

This clonotype was detected only a few times. The rearrangement links TRBV5-1 to TRBJ2-1; D is perhaps TRBD1 (6 bases). Germline CDR1 reads SGHRS; CDR2 reads YFSETQ. The CDR3 is 12 amino acids. The germline V and J ends were trimmed by 3 bases and 12 bases, with 13 bases remaining between them. The CDR3 bases are TGCGCCAGCAGCTCCGATCGAGGGGGGCAGTTCTTC. This sequence encodes CASSSDRGGQFF.

The V gene is TRBV29-1, the J gene TRBJ1-2, with D unclear. V lost 3 bases to trimming and J lost 2 bases, with 10 bases between them. From germline, CDR1 is SQVTM and CDR2 ANQGSEA. The CDR3 length is 13 residues. This chain's CDR3 is CSVESRLNYGYTF. The CDR3 bases are TGCAGCGTTGAGAGTCGGTTGAACTATGGCTACACCTTC.

This clonotype appeared a few times. CDR3 bases: TGTGCCAGCAGCTTAGACAGATTTTCCGAGCAGTACTTC. Its translation is CASSLDRFSEQYF. The chain is built from TRBV7-2 and TRBJ2-7; D not resolved. The CDR3 extends over 13 amino acids. Germline loops: CDR1 SGHTA, CDR2 FQGNSA. V was shortened by 1 base and J by 6 bases, with 10 bases between the two germline ends.

This clonotype was seen only a few times. V gene TRBV5-4 combines with J gene TRBJ2-1; a possible D gene is TRBD1 (5 bases). The V end was cut by 0 bases, the J end by 9 bases, with 16 bases between. CDR3 length: 15 residues. Germline V CDR1 and CDR2: SGHNT, YYREEE (reference sequence). The CDR3 is CASSLEGSPFREQFF. In DNA form, the CDR3 reads TGTGCCAGCAGCTTGGAGGGGTCCCCGTTCCGTGAGCAGTTCTTC.

This clonotype showed up just a few times. The V call is TRBV5-5, the J call TRBJ2-1; D is unresolved. This CDR3 has 12 residues. Trimming left V 1 base short and J 6 bases short, with 5 bases between. CDR1 is SGHKS, CDR2 YYEKEE, per germline (reference sequence). The CDR3 nucleotides are TGTGCCAGCAGCTTGAGTTTCAATGAGCAGTTCTTC. It translates to CASSLSFNEQFF. The whole variable domain, filled in from reference TRBV5-5 and TRBJ2-1, reads DAGVTQSPTHLIKTRGQQVTLRCSPISGHKSVSWYQQVLGQGPQFIFQYYEKEERGRGNFPDRFSARQFPNYSSELNVNALLLGDSALYLCASSLSFNEQFFGPGTRLTVL.

In its sample, this clonotype was seen a few times. This chain joins TRBV7-2 and TRBJ2-5; D remains unclear. The germline gives CDR1 SGHTA, CDR2 FQGNSA. Trimming removed 5 bases at V and 0 bases at J, with 7 bases between. The CDR3 has 13 amino acids. CDR3 in DNA: TGTGCCAGCAGCCCCTTGTACCAAGAGACCCAGTACTTC. Translated, it gives CASSPLYQETQYF.

This chain links TRBV4-1 with TRBJ1-3; possible D gene TRBD1, 5 bases. Between the trimmed V and J ends, which lost 0 bases and 0 bases, there was a span of 6 bases. CDR1 and CDR2 from the germline V gene are MGHRA and YSYEKL. The CDR3 has 15 residues. This CDR3 reads CASSQEGTSGNTIYF. DNA of the CDR3: TGCGCCAGCAGCCAAGAAGGGACCTCTGGAAACACCATATATTTT.

The chain links TRBV30 to TRBJ2-7, with D perhaps matching TRBD2 (5 bases). Germline CDR1 is GTSNPN and CDR2 is SVGIG (reference sequence). This CDR3 has 12 residues. Deletions cut 3 bases from V and 4 bases from J, with 10 bases between. The CDR3 bases are TGTGCCTGGAGGAGTCTAGCTTACGAGCAGTACTTC. It codes for CAWRSLAYEQYF.

The rearrangement uses TRBV5-1 and TRBJ2-3; 8 bases are a match to TRBD2. CDR3 size: 15 residues. Unmatched junction bases numbered 4, after V lost 0 bases and J lost 4 bases. Germline CDR1 is SGHRS and CDR2 is YFSETQ. This chain's CDR3 is CASSLVRGAADTQYF. The DNA for the CDR3 is TGCGCCAGCAGCTTGGTGCGGGGGGCTGCAGATACGCAGTATTTT. Full variable domain (remainder filled in from reference TRBV5-1 and TRBJ2-3): KAGVTQTPRYLIKTRGQQVTLSCSPISGHRSVSWYQQTPGQGLQFLFEYFSETQRNKGNFPGRFSGRQFSNSRSEMNVSTLELGDSALYLCASSLVRGAADTQYFGPGTRLTVL.

The chain links TRBV29-1 to TRBJ2-1; D possibly corresponds to TRBD2 (5 bases). The length of the CDR3 is 14 residues. Deletions cut 5 bases from V and 3 bases from J, with 14 bases between. Per germline, CDR1 SQVTM and CDR2 ANQGSEA. CDR3 sequence: CSVSPSGSYNEQFF. CDR3 in DNA: TGCAGCGTTTCTCCCAGCGGAAGCTACAATGAGCAGTTCTTC.

This clonotype was counted a few times. The V gene is TRBV11-2, the J gene TRBJ1-4; D is possibly TRBD1 (5 bases). Per germline, CDR1 SGHAT and CDR2 FQNNGV. The CDR3 runs to 14 residues. V dropped 0 bases and J dropped 8 bases, with 10 bases sitting between them. CDR3 sequence reads: CASSLDRVGEKLFF. Written as DNA, the CDR3 is TGTGCCAGCAGCTTAGACAGGGTAGGGGAAAAACTGTTTTTT. Supplemented by reference TRBV11-2 and TRBJ1-4, the full variable domain reads EAGVAQSPRYKIIEKRQSVAFWCNPISGHATLYWYQQILGQGPKLLIQFQNNGVVDDSQLPKDRFSAERLKGVDSTLKIQPAKLEDSAVYLCASSLDRVGEKLFFGSGTQLSVL.